These 29 T cell receptor beta chains came from one sample sequenced in a study of PD-L1 blockade in urothelial cancer (dated by TCRdb to the late 2010s). This sample's time point label indicates: peripheral blood 6 weeks after treatment start. The library was prepared using the immunoSEQ multiplex PCR assay. TCRdb mirrors the immuneACCESS table, restricted to in-frame sequences. Some clones are absent from its copies; in checked studies, under half trace to an unresolved V gene, and the reason for the others is unknown. This sample has around 110,000 clones in its table, and less than 95% of those were observed once. Of the sample, around 4% is held by the ten largest clones. The source material was PBMCs, sampled around atezolizumab (anti-PD-L1) treatment. The receptors originated from a man in his fifties or sixties with urothelial cancer.

This chain uses TRBV4-3 with TRBJ1-5; 9 nucleotides agree with TRBD1. Trimming cost V 0 bases and J 2 bases; bases outside gene matches: 5. Germline values: CDR1 LGHNA, CDR2 YSLEER. The CDR3 runs 17 residues. CDR3 sequence (DNA): TGCGCCAGCAGCCAAGAGGCTTGGACAGGGGGCAATCAGCCCCAGCATTTT. Amino acid sequence: CASSQEAWTGGNQPQHF.

This chain uses TRBV19 with TRBJ1-5; 7 nucleotides match TRBD1. Per germline, CDR1 LNHDA and CDR2 SQIVND (reference sequence). CDR3 length: 18 amino acids. V was clipped by 7 bases and J by 3 bases; unmatched bases: 18. CDR3 nucleotide sequence: TGTGCCAGTACTCCCTCCCCCGACAGGGTGGGTTACAATCAGCCCCAGCATTTT. Its translation is CASTPSPDRVGYNQPQHF.

This chain joins TRBV11-3 and TRBJ2-1; 10 bases line up with TRBD2. The CDR3 is 15 amino acids. Germline assignment: CDR1 SGHNT and CDR2 YENEEA. Trimming took 5 bases from V and 2 from J; bases not matched to a gene: 3. The CDR3 DNA follows: TGTGCCAGCAGCGCTAGCGGGAGTGCCTACAATGAGCAGTTCTTC. It specifies CASSASGSAYNEQFF. Full variable domain (remainder filled in from reference TRBV11-3 and TRBJ2-1): EAGVVQSPRYKIIEKKQPVAFWCNPISGHNTLYWYLQNLGQGPELLIRYENEEAVDDSQLPKDRFSAERLKGVDSTLKIQPAELGDSAVYLCASSASGSAYNEQFFGPGTRLTVL.

V usage is TRBV19 and J usage is TRBJ1-2; TRBD1 is a possible D gene (6 bases). CDR3 length: 14 residues. Germline V gene lookup returns CDR1 LNHDA and CDR2 SQIVND (reference sequence). The V end was cut by 4 bases, the J end by 4 bases, with 13 bases between. CDR3 in amino acids: CASSKSGGAYGYTF. Written as DNA, the CDR3 is TGTGCCAGTAGTAAATCGGGGGGCGCCTATGGCTACACCTTC.

The gene calls are TRBV7-9 and TRBJ1-5; TRBD1 matches at 9 bases. J lost 5 bases, V lost 1 base, and 6 bases had no gene match. This CDR3 is 16 amino acids long. In germline, CDR1 is SEHNR, CDR2 FQNEAQ (reference sequence). In nucleotides, the CDR3 is TGTGCCAGCAGCTTAGAATTACAGGGGGCGTATCAGCCCCAGCATTTT. Translation gives CASSLELQGAYQPQHF.

The J gene is TRBJ2-5, the V gene TRBV28, with 11 bases matching TRBD2. The germline V gene has CDR1 MDHEN and CDR2 SYDVKM. The CDR3 is 14 residues long. The V and J ends lost 2 bases and 6 bases, in that order; junction bases with no gene match: 2. CDR3: CASSLLAGGQTQYF. For the CDR3, the DNA is TGTGCCAGCAGTTTACTAGCGGGAGGACAGACCCAGTACTTC.

The table lists this clone with a count of one. The CDR3 DNA reads TGCGCCAGCAGCCAAGTTCGACTAGCGGGAGGAGACCACGAGCAGTACTTC. This codes for CASSQVRLAGGDHEQYF. The V call is TRBV4-1, the J call TRBJ2-7; 13 positions agree with TRBD2. Germline loops: CDR1 MGHRA, CDR2 YSYEKL. V dropped 1 base and J dropped 5; count of bases not matched to a gene: 8. The CDR3 totals 17 residues.

V is TRBV6-4 and J is TRBJ1-5; D unresolved. This CDR3 contains 14 residues. The germline V gene has CDR1 MRHNA and CDR2 SNTAGT. V was clipped by 2 bases and J by 7 bases, with 12 bases between them. CDR3 sequence: CASSDQEGTQPQHF. CDR3 nucleotide sequence: TGTGCCAGCAGTGACCAGGAGGGAACCCAGCCCCAGCATTTT.

The V and J genes are TRBV18 and TRBJ1-1; D not resolved. V lost 3 bases and J lost 1, with 9 bases in between. Looked up from germline, CDR1 is KGHSH and CDR2 is LQKENI. The CDR3 consists of 14 residues. CDR3 bases: TGTGCCAGCTCACCTTTGGAGCAGAACACTGAAGCTTTCTTT. Protein sequence: CASSPLEQNTEAFF.

The DNA of the CDR3 is TGTGCCAGCAGCTCGGAAGGGGGCACAGCTTTCTTT. Translating gives CASSSEGGTAFF. The chain has TRBV7-3 and TRBJ1-1; 7 bases are shared with TRBD1. The germline V gene has CDR1 SGHTA and CDR2 FQGTGA. The CDR3 runs to 12 residues. V shed 4 bases, J shed 10 bases, and the junction held 6 bases outside the gene matches.

This chain links TRBV10-1 with TRBJ2-1; 9 nucleotides line up with TRBD2. Germline V gene sequence: CDR1 WNHNN, CDR2 SYGVQD (reference sequence). The V and J ends lost 3 bases and 4 bases, in that order; junction bases with no gene match: 7. There are 16 residues in the CDR3. The CDR3 sequence: CASSDPAGGRYNEQFF. In DNA form, the CDR3 reads TGCGCCAGCAGTGACCCAGCGGGAGGCCGATACAATGAGCAGTTCTTC.

The J gene is TRBJ1-1, the V gene TRBV5-6; 10 bases fit TRBD1. CDR1 is SGHDT and CDR2 is YYEEEE in the germline V gene. With 3 bases clipped from V and 4 bases from J, the junction kept 12 bases outside the gene matches. There are 17 residues in the CDR3. This CDR3 reads CASSYPRDRGLATEAFF. In DNA, the CDR3 is TGTGCCAGCAGCTATCCCCGGGACAGGGGTTTGGCCACTGAAGCTTTCTTT.

The genes are TRBV6-6 and TRBJ2-7, with 8 bases fitting TRBD2. This CDR3 is 13 amino acids long. V trimming: 6 bases; J trimming: 4 bases; junction bases outside the gene matches: 5. The germline V gene has CDR1 MNHNY and CDR2 SVGAGI (reference sequence). CDR3 loop: CASRGREEYEQYF. The CDR3 coding sequence is TGTGCCAGCAGGGGGCGGGAGGAGTACGAGCAGTACTTC.

The chain joins TRBV5-1 to TRBJ2-3; D unclear. The CDR3 length is 14 residues. Germline V lookup: CDR1 SGHRS, CDR2 YFSETQ. Trimming left V 1 base short and J 3 bases short, with 9 bases between. The CDR3 nucleotides are TGCGCCAGCAGCTTGACTACGAGTACAGATACGCAGTATTTT. This translates into CASSLTTSTDTQYF. The full variable domain, in which reference TRBV5-1 and TRBJ2-3 provide the parts outside the CDR3, is KAGVTQTPRYLIKTRGQQVTLSCSPISGHRSVSWYQQTPGQGLQFLFEYFSETQRNKGNFPGRFSGRQFSNSRSEMNVSTLELGDSALYLCASSLTTSTDTQYFGPGTRLTVL.

The chain recombines TRBV19 with TRBJ1-4, with 7 bases identical to TRBD1. The CDR3 is 15 amino acids. From germline, CDR1 is LNHDA and CDR2 SQIVND (reference sequence). V dropped 4 bases and J dropped 8; count of bases not matched to a gene: 10. This chain's CDR3 is CASSTGQALQEKLFF. The CDR3 DNA is TGTGCCAGTAGTACCGGACAGGCTCTACAGGAAAAACTGTTTTTT.

The chain has TRBV19 and TRBJ2-3; TRBD2 agrees at 9 bases. Germline CDR1 is LNHDA and CDR2 is SQIVND (reference sequence). The CDR3 has 16 residues. V dropped 3 bases and J dropped 3; count of bases not matched to a gene: 7. The CDR3: CASSIGRGLATDTQYF. The CDR3 bases are TGTGCCAGTAGTATTGGGCGGGGACTAGCTACAGATACGCAGTATTTT.

The V and J genes are TRBV6-5 and TRBJ2-3, with TRBD2 identical over 7 bases. From germline, CDR1 is MNHEY and CDR2 SVGAGI. CDR3 length equals 13 residues. J lost 6 bases, V lost 2 bases, and 2 bases had no gene match. The CDR3 DNA reads as TGTGCCAGCAGTTACGTTAGCGGGGATACGCAGTATTTT. Amino acids: CASSYVSGDTQYF.

This sequence joins TRBV19 and TRBJ2-2; D not resolved. Germline loops: CDR1 LNHDA, CDR2 SQIVND (reference sequence). CDR3 size: 16 residues. Trimming shortened V by 8 bases and J by 1 base, and 17 bases separated the two germline ends. The CDR3 loop reads CASARLRNLNTGELFF. For the CDR3, the DNA is TGTGCCAGTGCCCGCCTGAGGAACCTGAACACCGGGGAGCTGTTTTTT.

V is TRBV6-5 and J is TRBJ1-2, with a weak D call TRBD1 (5 bases). The germline V gene encodes CDR1 MNHEY and CDR2 SVGAGI. Trimming removed 4 bases at V and 3 bases at J, with 15 bases between. This CDR3 contains 15 residues. The CDR3 loop is CASSLSRTSYYGYTF. Written as DNA, the CDR3 is TGTGCCAGCAGTTTATCCCGGACAAGTTACTATGGCTACACCTTC.

The rearrangement links TRBV4-2 to TRBJ1-1; no clear D gene. Trimming removed 0 bases at V and 3 bases at J, with 11 bases between. Germline CDR1 and CDR2: LGHNA and YNFKEQ. The CDR3 contains 15 residues. In DNA, the CDR3 is TGTGCCAGCAGCCAAGATCTGCACCTAGACACTGAAGCTTTCTTT. It is translated as CASSQDLHLDTEAFF.

The genes are TRBV5-5 and TRBJ2-4, with a tentative D call TRBD2 (5 bases). There are 15 residues in the CDR3. Trimming stripped 3 bases from V and 8 bases from J, with 18 bases between. Germline-derived CDR1 and CDR2 are SGHKS and YYEKEE (reference sequence). The DNA of the CDR3 is TGTGCCAGCAGCTCAACTAGTCACGTTGTCGACATTCAGTACTTC. It translates to CASSSTSHVVDIQYF.

V and J are TRBV7-2 and TRBJ2-5; 12 bases map to TRBD2. The CDR3 is 17 amino acids. Trimming removed 2 bases from V and 5 bases from J; junction bases left unmatched: 9. Germline CDR1 is SGHTA and CDR2 is FQGNSA. DNA for the CDR3: TGTGCCAGCAGCTTATTCCTAGCGGGAGGGAGGTCGGAGACCCAGTACTTC. This translates into CASSLFLAGGRSETQYF.

CDR3 sequence: CASSKETGREDQPQHF. The CDR3 DNA follows: TGTGCCAGCAGCAAAGAGACAGGCCGGGAGGATCAGCCCCAGCATTTT. This rearrangement joins TRBV7-6 to TRBJ1-5, with a tentative D call TRBD1 (6 bases). V was pared by 5 bases and J by 5 bases, with 19 bases between. From germline, CDR1 is SGHVS and CDR2 FNYEAQ. This CDR3 comprises 16 residues.

The gene calls are TRBV6-5 and TRBJ2-1; D is perhaps TRBD1 (5 bases). The CDR3 loop spans 15 amino acids. The V end lost 5 bases, the J end lost 9 bases, and 20 bases lay between the germline ends. Germline CDR1 is MNHEY and CDR2 is SVGAGI. This CDR3 reads CASSTRPPGNPEQFF. As DNA, the CDR3 is TGTGCCAGCAGTACCCGACCCCCAGGGAATCCTGAGCAGTTCTTC.

This clone came up once. This sequence joins TRBV27 and TRBJ1-5, with a weak D call TRBD1 (5 bases). Germline V gene sequence: CDR1 MNHEY, CDR2 SMNVEV (reference sequence). The CDR3 covers 14 residues. V was clipped by 5 bases and J by 1 base, with 9 bases between them. CDR3 region: CASSEQDSNQPQHF. Written as DNA, the CDR3 is TGTGCCAGCAGTGAACAGGACAGCAATCAGCCCCAGCATTTT.

This chain uses TRBV28 with TRBJ1-1; possible D gene TRBD1, 5 bases. The ends were cut back, 7 bases at V and 0 bases at J, with 12 bases in the middle. The CDR3 has 14 residues. Germline values: CDR1 MDHEN, CDR2 SYDVKM. CDR3 residues: CASTLGGLNTEAFF. Written as DNA, the CDR3 is TGTGCCAGCACCCTCGGGGGTTTGAACACTGAAGCTTTCTTT.

The V call is TRBV2, the J call TRBJ2-5; 14 nucleotides align to TRBD2. The CDR3 is made up of 18 amino acids. Losses at the gene ends were 7 bases for V and 4 bases for J; bases not matched to a gene: 14. The germline gives CDR1 SNHLY, CDR2 FYNNEI. The CDR3 loop reads CASKERLAGGLPGETQYF. In DNA, the CDR3 is TGTGCCAGCAAAGAGAGACTAGCGGGAGGGCTCCCCGGAGAGACCCAGTACTTC.

This clone has only a few counts. This rearrangement joins TRBV30 to TRBJ1-6; TRBD1 agrees at 8 bases. From germline, CDR1 is GTSNPN and CDR2 SVGIG (reference sequence). The CDR3 covers 15 residues. The V segment lost 1 base and the J segment 7 bases; nucleotides outside the gene matches: 6. CDR3 DNA: TGTGCCTGGAGTGGGGGAGACAGGGGCAATTCACCCCTCCACTTT. It specifies CAWSGGDRGNSPLHF.

The chain carries TRBV28 and TRBJ2-4; tentative D call: TRBD2 (6 bases). Germline values: CDR1 MDHEN, CDR2 SYDVKM. The CDR3 consists of 13 residues. The V and J ends lost 6 bases and 6 bases respectively, with 12 bases between them. CDR3 residues: CASSISGGNIQYF. CDR3 nucleotides: TGTGCCAGCAGCATTAGCGGTGGAAACATTCAGTACTTC. Full variable domain (rest looked up from reference TRBV28 and TRBJ2-4): DVKVTQSSRYLVKRTGEKVFLECVQDMDHENMFWYRQDPGLGLRLIYFSYDVKMKEKGDIPEGYSVSREKKERFSLILESASTNQTSMYLCASSISGGNIQYFGAGTRLSVL.